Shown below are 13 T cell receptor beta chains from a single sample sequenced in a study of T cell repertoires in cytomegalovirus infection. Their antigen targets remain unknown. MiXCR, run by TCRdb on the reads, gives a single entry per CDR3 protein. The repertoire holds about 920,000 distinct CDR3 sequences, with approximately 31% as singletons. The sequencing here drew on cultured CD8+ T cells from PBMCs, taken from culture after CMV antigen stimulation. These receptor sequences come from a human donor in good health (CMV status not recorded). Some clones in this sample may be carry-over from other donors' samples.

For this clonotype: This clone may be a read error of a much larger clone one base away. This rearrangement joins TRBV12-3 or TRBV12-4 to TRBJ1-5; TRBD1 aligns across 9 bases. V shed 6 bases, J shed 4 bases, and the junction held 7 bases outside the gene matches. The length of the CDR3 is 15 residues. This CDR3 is CASRPPGTGNQPQHF. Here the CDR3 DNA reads TGTGCCAGCAGGCCCCCCGGGACAGGGAATCAGCCCCAGCATTTT.

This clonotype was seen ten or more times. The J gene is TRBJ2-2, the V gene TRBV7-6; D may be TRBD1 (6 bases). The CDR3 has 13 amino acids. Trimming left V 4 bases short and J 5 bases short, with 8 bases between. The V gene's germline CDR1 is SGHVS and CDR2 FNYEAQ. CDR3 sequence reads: CASSYRETGELFF. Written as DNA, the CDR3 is TGTGCCAGCAGCTACAGGGAAACCGGGGAGCTGTTTTTT. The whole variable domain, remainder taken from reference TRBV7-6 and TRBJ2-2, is GAGVSQSPRYKVTKRGQDVALRCDPISGHVSLYWYRQALGQGPEFLTYFNYEAQQDKSGLPNDRFSAERPEGSISTLTIQRTEQRDSAMYRCASSYRETGELFFGEGSRLTVL.

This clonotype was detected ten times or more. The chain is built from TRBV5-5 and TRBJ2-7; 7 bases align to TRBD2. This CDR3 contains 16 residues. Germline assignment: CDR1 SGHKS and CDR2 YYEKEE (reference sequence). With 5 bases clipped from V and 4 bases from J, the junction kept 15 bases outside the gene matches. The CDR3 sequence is CASRSSPGLNFYEQYV. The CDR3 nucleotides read TGTGCCAGCAGAAGCTCCCCGGGACTAAACTTTTACGAGCAGTACGTC.

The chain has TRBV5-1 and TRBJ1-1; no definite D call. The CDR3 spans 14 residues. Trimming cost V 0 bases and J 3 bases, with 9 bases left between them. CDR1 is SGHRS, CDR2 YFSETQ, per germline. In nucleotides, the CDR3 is TGCGCCAGCAGCTTGGGAGTTGGGTACACTGAAGCTTTCTTT. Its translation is CASSLGVGYTEAFF. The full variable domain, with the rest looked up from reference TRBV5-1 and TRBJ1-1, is KAGVTQTPRYLIKTRGQQVTLSCSPISGHRSVSWYQQTPGQGLQFLFEYFSETQRNKGNFPGRFSGRQFSNSRSEMNVSTLELGDSALYLCASSLGVGYTEAFFGQGTRLTVV.

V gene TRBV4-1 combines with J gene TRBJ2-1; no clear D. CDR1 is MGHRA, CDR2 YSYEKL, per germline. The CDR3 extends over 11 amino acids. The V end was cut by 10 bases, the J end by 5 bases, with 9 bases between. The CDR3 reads CATYDHNEQFF. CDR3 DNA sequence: TGCGCCACCTACGATCACAATGAGCAGTTCTTC.

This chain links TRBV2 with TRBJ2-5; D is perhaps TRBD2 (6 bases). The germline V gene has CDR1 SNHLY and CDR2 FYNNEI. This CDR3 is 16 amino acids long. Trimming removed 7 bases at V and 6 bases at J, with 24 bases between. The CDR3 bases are TGTGCCAGCACAATGACTCGGGCTAGCGAAAGAAAGACCCAGTACTTC. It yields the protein CASTMTRASERKTQYF.

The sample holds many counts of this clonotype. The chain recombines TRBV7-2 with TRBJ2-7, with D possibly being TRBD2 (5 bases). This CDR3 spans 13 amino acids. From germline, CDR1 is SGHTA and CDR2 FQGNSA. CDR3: CASSLADSYEQYV. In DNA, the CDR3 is TGTGCCAGCAGCCTAGCTGACTCCTACGAGCAGTACGTC.

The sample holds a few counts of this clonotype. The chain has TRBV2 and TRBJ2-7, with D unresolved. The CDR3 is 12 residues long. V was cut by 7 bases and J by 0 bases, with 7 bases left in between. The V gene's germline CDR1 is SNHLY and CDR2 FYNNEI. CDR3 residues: CASKPYSYEQYV. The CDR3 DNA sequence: TGTGCCAGCAAACCATACTCCTACGAGCAGTACGTC.

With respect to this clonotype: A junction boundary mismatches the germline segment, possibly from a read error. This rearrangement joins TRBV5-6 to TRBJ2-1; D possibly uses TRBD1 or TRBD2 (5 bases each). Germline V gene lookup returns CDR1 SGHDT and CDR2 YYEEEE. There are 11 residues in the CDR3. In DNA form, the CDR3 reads TGTGCCAGCAGCTCCACCGGGACCGTTTCTTTC. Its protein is CASSSTGTVSF.

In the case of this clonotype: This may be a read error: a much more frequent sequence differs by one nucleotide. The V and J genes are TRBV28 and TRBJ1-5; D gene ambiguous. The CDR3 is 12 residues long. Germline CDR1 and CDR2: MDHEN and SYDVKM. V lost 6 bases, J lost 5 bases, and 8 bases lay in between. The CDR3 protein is CASSLYHQPQHF. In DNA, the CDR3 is TGTGCCAGCAGCTTGTACCATCAGCCCCAGCATTTT. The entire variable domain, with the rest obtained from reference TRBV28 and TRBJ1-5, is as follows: DVKVTQSSRYLVKRTGEKVFLECVQDMDHENMFWYRQDPGLGLRLIYFSYDVKMKEKGDIPEGYSVSREKKERFSLILESASTNQTSMYLCASSLYHQPQHFGDGTRLSIL.

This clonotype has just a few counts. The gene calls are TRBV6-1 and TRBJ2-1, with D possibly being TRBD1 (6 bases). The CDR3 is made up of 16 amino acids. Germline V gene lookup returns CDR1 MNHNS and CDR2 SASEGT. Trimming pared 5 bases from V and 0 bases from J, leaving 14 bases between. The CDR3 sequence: CASSILTGSSYNEQFF. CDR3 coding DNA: TGTGCCAGCAGTATACTAACAGGGAGCTCCTACAATGAGCAGTTCTTC.

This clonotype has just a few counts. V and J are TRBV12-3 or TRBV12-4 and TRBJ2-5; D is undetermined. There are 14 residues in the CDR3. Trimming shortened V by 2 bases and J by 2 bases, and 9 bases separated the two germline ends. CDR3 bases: TGTGCCAGCAGTTTAAAGGTTCTTCAAGAGACCCAGTACTTC. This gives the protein CASSLKVLQETQYF.

For the CDR3, the DNA is TGTGCCAGTACCCCGGGACTGAACTACAATGAGCAGTTCTTC. This codes for CASTPGLNYNEQFF. The chain recombines TRBV19 with TRBJ2-1, with a tentative D call TRBD2 (6 bases). The germline gives CDR1 LNHDA, CDR2 SQIVND (reference sequence). Trimming cost V 7 bases and J 3 bases, with 13 bases left between them. The CDR3 length is 14 residues.